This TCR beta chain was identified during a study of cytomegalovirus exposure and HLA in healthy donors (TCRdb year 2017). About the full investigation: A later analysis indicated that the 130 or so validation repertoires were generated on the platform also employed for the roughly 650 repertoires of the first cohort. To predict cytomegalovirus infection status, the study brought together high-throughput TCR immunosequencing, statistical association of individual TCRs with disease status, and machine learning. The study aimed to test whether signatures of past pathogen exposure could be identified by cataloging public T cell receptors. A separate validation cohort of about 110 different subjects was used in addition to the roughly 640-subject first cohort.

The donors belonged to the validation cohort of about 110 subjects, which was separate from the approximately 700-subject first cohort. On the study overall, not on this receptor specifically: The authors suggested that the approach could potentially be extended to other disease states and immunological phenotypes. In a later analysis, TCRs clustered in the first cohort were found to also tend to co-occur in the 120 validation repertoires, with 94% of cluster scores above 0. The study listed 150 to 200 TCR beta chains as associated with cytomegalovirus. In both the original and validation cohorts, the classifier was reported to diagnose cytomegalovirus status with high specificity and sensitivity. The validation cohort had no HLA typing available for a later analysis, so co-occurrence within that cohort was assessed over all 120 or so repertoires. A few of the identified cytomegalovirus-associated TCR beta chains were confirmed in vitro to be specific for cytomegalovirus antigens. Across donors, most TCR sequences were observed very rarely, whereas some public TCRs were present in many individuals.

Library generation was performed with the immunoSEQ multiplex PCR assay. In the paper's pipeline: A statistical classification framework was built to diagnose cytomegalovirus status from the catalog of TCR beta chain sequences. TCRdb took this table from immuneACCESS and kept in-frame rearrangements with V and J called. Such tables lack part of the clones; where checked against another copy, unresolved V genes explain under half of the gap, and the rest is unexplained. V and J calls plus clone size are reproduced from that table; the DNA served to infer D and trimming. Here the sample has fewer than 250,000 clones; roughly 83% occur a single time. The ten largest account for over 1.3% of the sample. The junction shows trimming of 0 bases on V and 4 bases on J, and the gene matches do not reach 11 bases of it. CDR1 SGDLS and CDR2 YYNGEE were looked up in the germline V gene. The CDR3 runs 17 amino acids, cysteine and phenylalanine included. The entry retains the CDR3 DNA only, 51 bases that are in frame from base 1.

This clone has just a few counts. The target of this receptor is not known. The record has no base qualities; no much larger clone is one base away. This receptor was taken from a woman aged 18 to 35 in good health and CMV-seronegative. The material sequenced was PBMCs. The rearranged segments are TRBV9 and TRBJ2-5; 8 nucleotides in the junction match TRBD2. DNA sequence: TGTGCCAGCAGCGTAGGAAGGGATAGCGGGGTGGGAGAGACCCAGTACTTC. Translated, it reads CASSVGRDSGVGETQYF.